Sequencing of this T cell receptor (beta chain) was carried out in a study of shared clonotypes between healthy human individuals. Repertoires were generated with immunoSEQ multiplex PCR, while TCRdb's copy carries only in-frame clones and drops some. This table has approximately 2.5 million clones, approximately 94% appearing once. This clone was picked up one time. Its target is not known. CDR1 and CDR2 (germline): SGHRS, YFSETQ. This CDR3 contains 15 residues. Losses at the gene ends were 3 bases for V and 2 bases for J; bases not matched to a gene: 7. Overall study results and limits: Clonotype sharing among donors likely depends on sequencing depth.

Sequenced sample: naive CD4+ T cells sorted from blood. Specified subset: CD45RA+ positively selected. The source of this sequence is a young man in good health. V is TRBV5-1 and J is TRBJ2-7; 8 bases map to TRBD1. The CDR3 coding sequence is TGCGCCAGCAGCTCTACAGGGGGTCTCCCCTACGAGCAGTACTTC. The encoded protein is CASSSTGGLPYEQYF. Full variable domain (missing parts from reference TRBV5-1 and TRBJ2-7): KAGVTQTPRYLIKTRGQQVTLSCSPISGHRSVSWYQQTPGQGLQFLFEYFSETQRNKGNFPGRFSGRQFSNSRSEMNVSTLELGDSALYLCASSSTGGLPYEQYFGPGTRLTVT.